The 26 T cell receptor beta chains in this list originate from one sample, sequenced in a study of T cell responses to AZD1222 COVID-19 vaccine. Using immunoSEQ multiplex PCR, the repertoire was profiled, and TCRdb retains in-frame clones only, with some absent. The sample includes 180,000 or so clones, less than 95% seen only once; the top ten take approximately 0.64%. Sequences were derived from peripheral blood, sampled on day 0 of AZD1222 vaccination. Receptor source: an adult in good health.

This chain uses TRBV4-1 with TRBJ2-5, with D perhaps being TRBD1 or TRBD2 (6 bases each). V dropped 5 bases and J dropped 1 base, with 14 bases sitting between them. Germline V CDR1 and CDR2: MGHRA, YSYEKL. This CDR3 contains 15 residues. The CDR3 DNA is TGCGCCAGCAGCGTGAGGGGGGTTGCCCAAGAGACCCAGTACTTC. Translated, it gives CASSVRGVAQETQYF.

The chain is built from TRBV7-9 and TRBJ2-3, with 9 bases matching TRBD1. Germline CDR1 is SEHNR and CDR2 is FQNEAQ (reference sequence). The CDR3 sequence is 17 residues long. J was trimmed by 8 bases and V by 8 bases; bases with no gene match: 20. The CDR3 DNA is TGTGCCAGCCCGCCCCAACTCGGGACAGGGTTAGCGGTTACGCAGTATTTT. It is translated as CASPPQLGTGLAVTQYF.

This chain connects TRBV19 to TRBJ2-1, with TRBD2 matching over 8 bases. The V and J ends lost 6 bases and 6 bases, in that order; junction bases with no gene match: 7. This CDR3 is built from 14 residues. Germline V gene data show CDR1 as LNHDA and CDR2 as SQIVND (reference sequence). CDR3 in DNA: TGTGCCAGTAGGCATCTAGCGGGTTCCAATGAGCAGTTCTTC. It translates to CASRHLAGSNEQFF.

The chain has TRBV9 and TRBJ1-1; unclear D gene. Trimming shortened V by 0 bases and J by 1 base, and 10 bases separated the two germline ends. Germline CDR1 reads SGDLS; CDR2 reads YYNGEE. The CDR3 is 15 residues long. CDR3 bases: TGTGCCAGCAGCGTAGAGCCGGGCTGGAACACTGAAGCTTTCTTT. The encoded protein is CASSVEPGWNTEAFF.

The chain joins TRBV24-1 to TRBJ1-5; unclear D gene. V was shortened by 3 bases and J by 4 bases, with 6 bases between the two germline ends. The length of the CDR3 is 13 residues. Germline assignment: CDR1 KGHDR and CDR2 SFDVKD. CDR3 coding DNA: TGTGCCACCAGTGATCGAGGGAATCAGCCCCAGCATTTT. Translating gives CATSDRGNQPQHF.

The CDR3 protein is CASSSSGQGGSRSPLHF. In DNA, the CDR3 is TGTGCCAGCAGCTCTTCCGGACAGGGGGGATCAAGGTCACCCCTCCACTTT. The chain uses TRBV28 and TRBJ1-6, with 10 bases matching TRBD1. The CDR3 loop spans 17 amino acids. Trimming cost V 6 bases and J 10 bases; bases outside gene matches: 15. The germline V gene encodes CDR1 MDHEN and CDR2 SYDVKM.

A word on this clone: Other DNA sequences from this sample encode an identical CDR3 as well. The V call is TRBV5-4, the J call TRBJ1-2; 7 nucleotides match TRBD1. Germline CDR1 reads SGHNT; CDR2 reads YYREEE (reference sequence). V shed 4 bases, J shed 8 bases, and the junction held 8 bases outside the gene matches. The CDR3 contains 13 residues. The CDR3 loop is CASSLDREYGYTF. The CDR3 DNA reads TGTGCCAGCAGCCTTGACAGGGAATACGGCTACACCTTC.

This sequence joins TRBV28 and TRBJ1-6; the D gene is possibly TRBD1 (5 bases). Trimming removed 5 bases at V and 3 bases at J, with 23 bases between. The CDR3 totals 19 residues. Germline assignment: CDR1 MDHEN and CDR2 SYDVKM. CDR3 sequence reads: CASSNHRGRWDGYNSPLHF. The CDR3 bases are TGTGCCAGCAGTAACCACCGAGGACGGTGGGACGGCTATAATTCACCCCTCCACTTT.

The rearrangement uses TRBV6-5 and TRBJ1-4, with a tentative D call TRBD1 (6 bases). This CDR3 comprises 15 residues. Germline V gene lookup returns CDR1 MNHEY and CDR2 SVGAGI. The V and J ends lost 5 bases and 6 bases respectively, with 16 bases between them. The CDR3 here is CASSPSTGSDEKLFF. The CDR3, as DNA: TGTGCCAGCAGTCCCTCGACAGGATCGGATGAAAAACTGTTTTTT.

The genes are TRBV3-1 (or the pseudogene TRBV3-2) and TRBJ2-7; the D is unclear. CDR3 length: 13 amino acids. The V end was cut by 1 base, the J end by 4 bases, with 8 bases between. CDR1 is LGHDT, CDR2 YNNKEL, per germline (reference sequence). The chain's CDR3 is CASSQVVGYEQYF. The CDR3 DNA reads TGTGCCAGCAGCCAAGTAGTTGGGTACGAGCAGTACTTC.

The genes are TRBV6-1 and TRBJ2-1; 9 bases line up with TRBD2. The V and J ends lost 3 bases and 9 bases, in that order; junction bases with no gene match: 3. The germline V gene encodes CDR1 MNHNS and CDR2 SASEGT. The CDR3 spans 13 residues. CDR3 amino acids: CASSDSGSGEQFF. The CDR3 region has the DNA TGTGCCAGCAGTGATAGCGGGAGTGGTGAGCAGTTCTTC.

The rearrangement joins TRBV18 to TRBJ2-2, with D tentatively TRBD2 (5 bases). The V end lost 3 bases, the J end lost 4 bases, and 9 bases lay between the germline ends. CDR1 and CDR2 from the germline V gene are KGHSH and LQKENI. The CDR3 runs to 14 residues. As DNA, the CDR3 is TGTGCCAGCTCACCGCTAGCCACCACCGGGGAGCTGTTTTTT. Protein product: CASSPLATTGELFF.

J is TRBJ1-1 and V is TRBV10-1; D is unresolved. V was clipped by 3 bases and J by 11 bases, with 13 bases between them. Germline loops: CDR1 WNHNN, CDR2 SYGVQD (reference sequence). The CDR3 contains 12 residues. In DNA form, the CDR3 reads TGCGCCAGCAGTGACACCACTGGGCGGGCTTTCTTT. Protein product: CASSDTTGRAFF.

This chain uses TRBV4-1 with TRBJ2-3; D is possibly TRBD1 (6 bases). The germline V gene has CDR1 MGHRA and CDR2 YSYEKL. This CDR3 has 18 amino acids. V lost 0 bases and J lost 2, with 18 bases in between. DNA of the CDR3: TGCGCCAGCAGCCAAGAGGCAGGGGAGATTGGCCTCACAGATACGCAGTATTTT. This codes for CASSQEAGEIGLTDTQYF.

The chain has TRBV5-4 and TRBJ1-1; 11 bases match TRBD1. Germline-derived CDR1 and CDR2 are SGHNT and YYREEE (reference sequence). CDR3 size: 13 residues. J gave up 7 bases and V 4 bases, and 3 bases lay outside the gene matches. CDR3 residues: CASSGGTGGEAFF. The DNA for the CDR3 is TGTGCCAGCAGCGGCGGGACAGGGGGTGAAGCTTTCTTT.

The rearrangement uses TRBV7-2 and TRBJ1-2; D is uncertain. CDR1 is SGHTA and CDR2 is FQGNSA in the germline V gene. The CDR3 is 13 residues long. V lost 5 bases, J lost 7 bases, and 14 bases lay in between. The CDR3 spells CASSTLRVLGYTF. CDR3 coding DNA: TGTGCCAGCAGCACACTACGGGTTCTTGGCTACACCTTC.

In this sample, this clone turned up a few times. The chain recombines TRBV5-1 with TRBJ2-7, with unresolved D. The V end was cut by 5 bases, the J end by 0 bases, with 9 bases between. Germline-derived CDR1 and CDR2 are SGHRS and YFSETQ. This CDR3 contains 13 residues. DNA of the CDR3: TGCGCCAGCAGGGCAGGTTCCTCCTACGAGCAGTACTTC. This gives the protein CASRAGSSYEQYF. Combining the CDR3 with reference TRBV5-1 and TRBJ2-7 gives the whole variable domain KAGVTQTPRYLIKTRGQQVTLSCSPISGHRSVSWYQQTPGQGLQFLFEYFSETQRNKGNFPGRFSGRQFSNSRSEMNVSTLELGDSALYLCASRAGSSYEQYFGPGTRLTVT.

V gene TRBV2 combines with J gene TRBJ1-3; D unresolved. The V and J ends lost 7 bases and 4 bases respectively, with 17 bases between them. This CDR3 has 15 residues. Germline-derived CDR1 and CDR2 are SNHLY and FYNNEI. Here the CDR3 DNA reads TGTGCCAGCAAATCAGACCGGACTGGAGGAAACACCATATATTTT. Translating it yields CASKSDRTGGNTIYF.

This CDR3 is CASSVETETYEQYF. The CDR3 DNA sequence: TGTGCCAGCAGTGTGGAGACGGAGACTTACGAGCAGTACTTC. The chain carries TRBV2 and TRBJ2-7, with no clear D. Trimming took off 4 bases at V and 4 bases at J, with 14 bases between the two ends. CDR3 size: 14 residues. Per the germline V gene, CDR1 is SNHLY and CDR2 is FYNNEI.

The gene calls are TRBV11-2 and TRBJ2-7; 8 positions agree with TRBD2. Germline assignment: CDR1 SGHAT and CDR2 FQNNGV. Trimming cost V 4 bases and J 6 bases; bases outside gene matches: 11. The CDR3 sequence is 15 residues long. This CDR3 reads CASSSFWGAGGEQYF. The CDR3 nucleotides are TGTGCCAGCAGCTCCTTTTGGGGCGCGGGGGGCGAGCAGTACTTC.

The chain is built from TRBV7-9 and TRBJ1-1, with 9 nucleotides matching TRBD1. The CDR3 consists of 14 residues. With 6 bases clipped from V and 6 bases from J, the junction kept 8 bases outside the gene matches. The germline V gene encodes CDR1 SEHNR and CDR2 FQNEAQ (reference sequence). CDR3 amino acids: CASSSRTGDSEAFF. CDR3 DNA sequence: TGTGCCAGCAGTTCCCGGACAGGGGACTCTGAAGCTTTCTTT.

V gene TRBV4-1 combines with J gene TRBJ2-7, with 11 bases aligning to TRBD2. This CDR3 is 18 amino acids long. The junction had 18 bases not matched to a gene; V was cut back by 1 base and J by 10 bases. The V gene's germline CDR1 is MGHRA and CDR2 YSYEKL. CDR3 bases: TGCGCCAGCAGCCAAGCGTCGCCGAATAGGGCTAGCGGGAGGCCTCAGTACTTC. This codes for CASSQASPNRASGRPQYF.

J is TRBJ1-1 and V is TRBV7-9; unclear D gene. Deletions cut 2 bases from V and 1 base from J, with 8 bases between. This CDR3 contains 14 residues. Germline V CDR1 and CDR2: SEHNR, FQNEAQ (reference sequence). CDR3 loop: CASSLLLGNTEAFF. The CDR3 DNA follows: TGTGCCAGCAGCTTACTTCTTGGGAACACTGAAGCTTTCTTT. Drawing the rest from reference TRBV7-9 and TRBJ1-1, the complete variable domain is DTGVSQNPRHKITKRGQNVTFRCDPISEHNRLYWYRQTLGQGPEFLTYFQNEAQLEKSRLLSDRFSAERPKGSFSTLEIQRTEQGDSAMYLCASSLLLGNTEAFFGQGTRLTVV.

The chain recombines TRBV19 with TRBJ2-7; TRBD2 matches 11 bases. CDR3 length: 18 amino acids. The germline V gene has CDR1 LNHDA and CDR2 SQIVND (reference sequence). With V trimmed by 2 bases and J by 2 bases, 11 bases remained unmatched. CDR3 protein: CASSIIRLAGCIPYEQYF. The CDR3 nucleotides are TGTGCCAGTAGTATAATCCGACTAGCGGGGTGCATCCCCTACGAGCAGTACTTC. Drawing the rest from reference TRBV19 and TRBJ2-7, the complete variable domain is DGGITQSPKYLFRKEGQNVTLSCEQNLNHDAMYWYRQDPGQGLRLIYYSQIVNDFQKGDIAEGYSVSREKKESFPLTVTSAQKNPTAFYLCASSIIRLAGCIPYEQYFGPGTRLTVT.

This clone was counted between two and nine times. V usage is TRBV29-1 and J usage is TRBJ1-5; 9 bases fit TRBD1. CDR1 and CDR2 from the germline V gene are SQVTM and ANQGSEA. The CDR3 spans 15 residues. Trimming took 4 bases from V and 2 from J; bases not matched to a gene: 6. CDR3 region: CSVALDRGGNQPQHF. CDR3 DNA sequence: TGCAGCGTTGCCCTGGACAGGGGAGGCAATCAGCCCCAGCATTTT. The full variable domain, completed using reference TRBV29-1 and TRBJ1-5, is SAVISQKPSRDICQRGTSLTIQCQVDSQVTMMFWYRQQPGQSLTLIATANQGSEATYESGFVIDKFPISRPNLTFSTLTVSNMSPEDSSIYLCSVALDRGGNQPQHFGDGTRLSIL.

This clone was picked up one time. This chain uses TRBV11-3 with TRBJ2-4; D unresolved. This CDR3 region has 13 residues. V lost 3 bases and J 9 bases, leaving 12 bases between the germline ends. Germline V lookup: CDR1 SGHNT, CDR2 YENEEA. The CDR3 coding sequence is TGTGCCAGCAGCTTCTCCCCCGTCGGCATTCAGTACTTC. Translation gives CASSFSPVGIQYF.